This entry describes one T cell receptor beta chain. Its target is unknown. The source of the sample is a study of CD8+CD57+ T cells in acquired aplastic anemia. Across the whole study: Recorded DNA amounts for sorted CD4+ and CD8+ cells had an average of around 3.5 ug. Healthy CD8+ samples averaged roughly 9.9 million reads.

Study-level points and caveats: Around 29 CD8+ CDR3 sequences were shared between patients and controls. Patients and healthy controls showed no significant CD8+ Simpson's diversity difference.

Researchers used genomic DNA as the template to profile TCR beta VDJ and CDR3. TCRdb re-derived calls from the reads in MiXCR, one entry per CDR3 protein. Of around 150,000 distinct CDR3 sequences in the sample, less than 45% were seen once. Trimming pared 0 bases from V and 2 bases from J, leaving 5 bases between. CDR1 is SNHLY and CDR2 is FYNNEI in the germline V gene. This CDR3 has 15 residues. What was sequenced was sorted CD4+, CD8+, or CD8+CD57+ T cells (not recorded which) from PBMCs. This clonotype originated in a human donor in good health, serving as a control. The genes are TRBV2 and TRBJ1-6; D not certain. In nucleotides, the CDR3 is TGTGCCAGCAGTGAAGCCGGGACCTATAATTCACCCCTCCACTTT. It translates to CASSEAGTYNSPLHF.